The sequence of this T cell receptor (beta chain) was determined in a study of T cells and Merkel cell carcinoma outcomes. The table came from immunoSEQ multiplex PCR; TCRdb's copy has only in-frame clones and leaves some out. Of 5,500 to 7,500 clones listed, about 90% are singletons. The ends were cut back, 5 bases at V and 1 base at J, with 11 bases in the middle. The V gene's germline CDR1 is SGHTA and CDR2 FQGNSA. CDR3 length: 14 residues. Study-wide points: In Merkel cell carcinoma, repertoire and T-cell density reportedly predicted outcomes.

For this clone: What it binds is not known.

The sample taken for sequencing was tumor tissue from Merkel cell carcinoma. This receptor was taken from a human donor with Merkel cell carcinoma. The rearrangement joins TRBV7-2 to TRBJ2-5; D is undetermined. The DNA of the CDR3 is TGTGCCAGCAGCGAATCCCGGGCCCAAGAGACCCAGTACTTC. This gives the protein CASSESRAQETQYF.